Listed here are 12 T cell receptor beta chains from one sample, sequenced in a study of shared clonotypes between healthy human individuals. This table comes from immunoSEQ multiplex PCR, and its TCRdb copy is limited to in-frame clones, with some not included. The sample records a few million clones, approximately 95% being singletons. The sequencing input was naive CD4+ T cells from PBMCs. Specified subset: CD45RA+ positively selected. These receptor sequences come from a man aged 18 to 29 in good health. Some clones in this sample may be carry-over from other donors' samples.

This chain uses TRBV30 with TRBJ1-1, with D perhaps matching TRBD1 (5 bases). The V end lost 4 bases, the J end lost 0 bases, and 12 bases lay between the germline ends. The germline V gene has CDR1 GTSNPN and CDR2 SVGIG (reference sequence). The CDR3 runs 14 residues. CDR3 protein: CAWTLRGVNTEAFF. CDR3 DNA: TGTGCCTGGACCCTCAGAGGGGTGAACACTGAAGCTTTCTTT.

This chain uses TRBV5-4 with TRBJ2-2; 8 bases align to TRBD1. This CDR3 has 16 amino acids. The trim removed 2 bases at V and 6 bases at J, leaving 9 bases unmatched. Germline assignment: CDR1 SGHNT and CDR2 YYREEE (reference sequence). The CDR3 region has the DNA TGTGCCAGCAGCTTCCGACAGGGGTTGGGGTCCGGGGAGCTGTTTTTT. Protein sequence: CASSFRQGLGSGELFF.

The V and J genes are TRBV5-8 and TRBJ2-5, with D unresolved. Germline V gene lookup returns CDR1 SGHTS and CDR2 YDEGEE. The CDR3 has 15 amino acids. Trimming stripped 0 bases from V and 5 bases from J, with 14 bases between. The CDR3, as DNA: TGTGCCAGCAGCTTGGCGACCGCCCCTGGGGAGACCCAGTACTTC. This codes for CASSLATAPGETQYF.

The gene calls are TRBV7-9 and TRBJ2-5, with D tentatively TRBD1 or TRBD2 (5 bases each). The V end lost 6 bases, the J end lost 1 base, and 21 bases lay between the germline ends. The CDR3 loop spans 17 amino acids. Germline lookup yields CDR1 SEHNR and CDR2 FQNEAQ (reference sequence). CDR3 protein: CASRTAHLVGTQETQYF. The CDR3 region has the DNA TGTGCCAGCAGAACCGCACACTTAGTGGGGACCCAAGAGACCCAGTACTTC.

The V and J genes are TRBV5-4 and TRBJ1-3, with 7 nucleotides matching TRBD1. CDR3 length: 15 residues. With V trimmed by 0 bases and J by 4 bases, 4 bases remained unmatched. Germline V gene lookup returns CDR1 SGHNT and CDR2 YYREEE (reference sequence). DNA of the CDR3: TGTGCCAGCAGCTTGGGCAGGGGGGCAGGAAACACCATATATTTT. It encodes CASSLGRGAGNTIYF.

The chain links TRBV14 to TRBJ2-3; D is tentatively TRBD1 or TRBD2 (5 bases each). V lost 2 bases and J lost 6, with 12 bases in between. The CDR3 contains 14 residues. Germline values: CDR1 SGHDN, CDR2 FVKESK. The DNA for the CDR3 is TGTGCCAGCAGCCAAAGTCTAGCAGGGGATACGCAGTATTTT. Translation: CASSQSLAGDTQYF.

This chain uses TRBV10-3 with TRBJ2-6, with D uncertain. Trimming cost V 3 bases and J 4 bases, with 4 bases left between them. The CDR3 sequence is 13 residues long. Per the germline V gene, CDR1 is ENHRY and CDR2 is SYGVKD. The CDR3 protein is CAISETGANVLTF. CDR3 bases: TGTGCCATCAGTGAAACCGGGGCCAACGTCCTGACTTTC.

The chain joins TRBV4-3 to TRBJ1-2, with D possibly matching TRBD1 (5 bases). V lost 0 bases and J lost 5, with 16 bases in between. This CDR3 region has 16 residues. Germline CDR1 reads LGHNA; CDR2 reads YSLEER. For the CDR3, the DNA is TGCGCCAGCAGCCAAGAACGCCAGGGCCTAGGGTATGGCTACACCTTC. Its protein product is CASSQERQGLGYGYTF.

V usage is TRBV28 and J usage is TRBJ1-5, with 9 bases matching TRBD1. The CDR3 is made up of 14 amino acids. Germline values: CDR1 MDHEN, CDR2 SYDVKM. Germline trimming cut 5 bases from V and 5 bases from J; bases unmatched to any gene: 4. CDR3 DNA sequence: TGTGCCAGCAGTCGACAGGGGGGACATCAGCCCCAGCATTTT. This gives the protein CASSRQGGHQPQHF.

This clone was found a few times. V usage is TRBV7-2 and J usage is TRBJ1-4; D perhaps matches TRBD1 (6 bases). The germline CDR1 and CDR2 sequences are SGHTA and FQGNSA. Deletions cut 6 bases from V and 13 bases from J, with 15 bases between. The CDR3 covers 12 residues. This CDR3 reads CASSSTGLGLFF. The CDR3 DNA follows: TGTGCCAGCAGTAGCACAGGGTTAGGACTGTTTTTT.

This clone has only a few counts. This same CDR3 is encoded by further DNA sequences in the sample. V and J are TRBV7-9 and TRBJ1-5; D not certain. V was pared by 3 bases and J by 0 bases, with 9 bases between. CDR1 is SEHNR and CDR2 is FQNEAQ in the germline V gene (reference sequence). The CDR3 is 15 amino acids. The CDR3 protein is CASSLSGLSNQPQHF. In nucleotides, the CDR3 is TGTGCCAGCAGCTTGTCAGGCCTTAGCAATCAGCCCCAGCATTTT.

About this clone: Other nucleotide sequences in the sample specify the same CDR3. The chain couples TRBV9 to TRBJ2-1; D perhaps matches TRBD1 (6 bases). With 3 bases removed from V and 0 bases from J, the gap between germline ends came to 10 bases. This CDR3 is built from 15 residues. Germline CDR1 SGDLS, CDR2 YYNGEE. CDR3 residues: CASSARGSSYNEQFF. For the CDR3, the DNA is TGTGCCAGCAGCGCTAGGGGGAGCTCCTACAATGAGCAGTTCTTC.